The T cell receptor (beta chain) described here comes from a study of T cell changes during pregnancy in multiple sclerosis. The CDR3 totals 15 residues. Germline assignment: CDR1 WNHNN and CDR2 SYGVQD (reference sequence). Deletions cut 3 bases from V and 8 bases from J, with 16 bases between. Clones were read by immunoSEQ multiplex PCR, and TCRdb kept only the in-frame ones, dropping some. The repertoire has about 67,000 clones, 90% to 95% of them found once; the top ten carry approximately 1.8%. The input for sequencing was peripheral blood, taken in the first trimester of pregnancy. The source of this sequence is a female donor in good health, enrolled as a control in a pregnancy study. The gene calls are TRBV10-1 and TRBJ1-4; tentatively, D is TRBD1 (6 bases). The CDR3 region has the DNA TGCGCCAGCAGTGATCGCCAGGGGACCCGGGAAAAACTGTTTTTT. Encoded protein: CASSDRQGTREKLFF.